The clone carrying this T cell receptor beta chain has just a few counts. The CDR3 is made up of 13 amino acids. Germline V CDR1 and CDR2: LNHDA, SQIVND (reference sequence). V was clipped by 4 bases and J by 6 bases, with 13 bases between them. The source of the sample is a study of blood T cell repertoires in COVID-19. Sequencing used immunoSEQ multiplex PCR; TCRdb keeps in-frame clones, though not all of them. The profile shows 110,000 or so clones, around 84% of them singletons. The sequenced material came from peripheral blood. V is TRBV19 and J is TRBJ2-7, with a tentative D call TRBD1 (6 bases). The TCR originated in a man aged 40-50 years with acute or convalescent COVID-19. In nucleotides, the CDR3 is TGTGCCAGTAGTAGCCTAACAGGGATCGAGCAGTACTTC. It translates to CASSSLTGIEQYF.